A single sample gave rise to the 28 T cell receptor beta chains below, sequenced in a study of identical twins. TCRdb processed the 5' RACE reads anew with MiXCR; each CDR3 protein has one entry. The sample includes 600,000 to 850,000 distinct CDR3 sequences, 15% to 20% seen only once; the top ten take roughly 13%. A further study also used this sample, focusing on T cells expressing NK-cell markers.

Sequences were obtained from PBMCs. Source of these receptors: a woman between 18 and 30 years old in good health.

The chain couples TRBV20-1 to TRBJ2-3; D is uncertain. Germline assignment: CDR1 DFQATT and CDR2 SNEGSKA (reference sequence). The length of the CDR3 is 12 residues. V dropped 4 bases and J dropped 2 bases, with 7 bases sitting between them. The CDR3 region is CSATQDTDTQYF. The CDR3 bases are TGCAGTGCTACCCAGGACACAGATACGCAGTATTTT.

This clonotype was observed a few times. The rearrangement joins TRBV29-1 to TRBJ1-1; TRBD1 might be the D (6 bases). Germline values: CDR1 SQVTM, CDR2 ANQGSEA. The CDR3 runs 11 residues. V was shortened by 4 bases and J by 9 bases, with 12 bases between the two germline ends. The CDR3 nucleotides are TGCAGCGTTGGGACAGTCGACAAAGCTTTCTTT. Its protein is CSVGTVDKAFF.

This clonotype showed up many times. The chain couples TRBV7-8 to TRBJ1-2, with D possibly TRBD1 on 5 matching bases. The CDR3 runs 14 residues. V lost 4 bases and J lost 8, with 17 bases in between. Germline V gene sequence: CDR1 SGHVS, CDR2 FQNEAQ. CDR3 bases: TGTGCCAGCAGCTCGAATTGGGGCGCGGACGGCTACACCTTC. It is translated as CASSSNWGADGYTF. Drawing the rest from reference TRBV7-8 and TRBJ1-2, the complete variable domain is GAGVSQSPRYKVAKRGQDVALRCDPISGHVSLFWYQQALGQGPEFLTYFQNEAQLDKSGLPSDRFFAERPEGSVSTLKIQRTQQEDSAVYLCASSSNWGADGYTFGSGTRLTVV.

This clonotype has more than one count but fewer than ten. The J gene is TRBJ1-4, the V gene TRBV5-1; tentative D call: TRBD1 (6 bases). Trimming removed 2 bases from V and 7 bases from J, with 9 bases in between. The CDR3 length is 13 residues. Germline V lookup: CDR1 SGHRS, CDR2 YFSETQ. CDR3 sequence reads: CASSLGDTEKLFF. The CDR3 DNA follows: TGCGCCAGCAGCTTAGGGGACACTGAAAAACTGTTTTTT.

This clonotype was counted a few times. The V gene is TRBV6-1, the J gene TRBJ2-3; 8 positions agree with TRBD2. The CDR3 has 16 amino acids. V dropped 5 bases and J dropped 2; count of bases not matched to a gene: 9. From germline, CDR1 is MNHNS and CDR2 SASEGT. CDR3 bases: TGTGCCAGCAGTAAGGCGGGAGGCCCTTTCACAGATACGCAGTATTTT. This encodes CASSKAGGPFTDTQYF.

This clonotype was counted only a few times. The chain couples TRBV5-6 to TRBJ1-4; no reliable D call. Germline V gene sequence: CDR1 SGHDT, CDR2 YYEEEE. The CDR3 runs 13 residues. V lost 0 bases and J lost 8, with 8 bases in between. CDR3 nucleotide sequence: TGTGCCAGCAGCTTGGTACGGGAGGAAAAACTGTTTTTT. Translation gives CASSLVREEKLFF.

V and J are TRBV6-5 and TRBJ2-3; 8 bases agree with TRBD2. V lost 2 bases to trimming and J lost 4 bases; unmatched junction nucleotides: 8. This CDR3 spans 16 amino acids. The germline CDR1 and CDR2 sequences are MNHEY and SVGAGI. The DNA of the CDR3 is TGTGCCAGCAGTTACGGGCAGCGGGGGACTCCAGATACGCAGTATTTT. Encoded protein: CASSYGQRGTPDTQYF.

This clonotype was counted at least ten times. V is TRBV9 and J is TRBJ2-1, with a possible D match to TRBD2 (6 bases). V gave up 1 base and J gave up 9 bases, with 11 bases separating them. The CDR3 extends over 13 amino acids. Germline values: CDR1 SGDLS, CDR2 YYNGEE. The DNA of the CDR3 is TGTGCCAGCAGCGTATGGGGGGTGGGTGAGCAGTTCTTC. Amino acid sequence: CASSVWGVGEQFF.

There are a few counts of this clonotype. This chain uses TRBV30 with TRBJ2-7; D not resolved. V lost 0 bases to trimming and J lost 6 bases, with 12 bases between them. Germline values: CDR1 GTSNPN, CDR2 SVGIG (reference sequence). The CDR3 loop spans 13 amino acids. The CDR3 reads CAWSVLQRSEQYF. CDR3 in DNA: TGTGCCTGGAGTGTTTTGCAGAGGAGCGAGCAGTACTTC.

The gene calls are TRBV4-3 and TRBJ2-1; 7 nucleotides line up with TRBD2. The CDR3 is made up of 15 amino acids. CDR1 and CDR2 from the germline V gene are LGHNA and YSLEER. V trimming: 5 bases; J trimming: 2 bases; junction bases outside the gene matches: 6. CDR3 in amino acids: CASSVREGPYNEQFF. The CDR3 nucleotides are TGCGCCAGCAGCGTAAGGGAGGGGCCCTACAATGAGCAGTTCTTC.

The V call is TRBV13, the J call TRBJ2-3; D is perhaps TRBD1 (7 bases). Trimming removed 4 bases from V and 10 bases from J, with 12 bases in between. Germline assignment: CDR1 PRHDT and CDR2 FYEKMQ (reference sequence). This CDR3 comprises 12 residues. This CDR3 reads CASSSRGASQYF. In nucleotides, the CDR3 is TGTGCCAGCAGCTCCAGGGGGGCCTCGCAGTATTTT.

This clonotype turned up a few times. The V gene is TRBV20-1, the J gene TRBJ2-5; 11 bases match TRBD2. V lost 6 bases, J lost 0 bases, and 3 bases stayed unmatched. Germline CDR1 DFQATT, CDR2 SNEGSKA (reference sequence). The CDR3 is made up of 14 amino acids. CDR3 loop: CSATTSGNQETQYF. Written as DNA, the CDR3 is TGCAGTGCAACGACTAGCGGGAACCAAGAGACCCAGTACTTC.

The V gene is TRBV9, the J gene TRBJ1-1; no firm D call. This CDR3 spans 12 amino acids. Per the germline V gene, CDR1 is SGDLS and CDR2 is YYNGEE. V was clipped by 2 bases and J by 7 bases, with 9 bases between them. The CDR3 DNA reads TGTGCCAGCAGCGTTGACGGGGTTGAAGCTTTCTTT. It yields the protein CASSVDGVEAFF. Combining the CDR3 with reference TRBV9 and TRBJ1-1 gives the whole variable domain DSGVTQTPKHLITATGQRVTLRCSPRSGDLSVYWYQQSLDQGLQFLIQYYNGEERAKGNILERFSAQQFPDLHSELNLSSLELGDSALYFCASSVDGVEAFFGQGTRLTVV.

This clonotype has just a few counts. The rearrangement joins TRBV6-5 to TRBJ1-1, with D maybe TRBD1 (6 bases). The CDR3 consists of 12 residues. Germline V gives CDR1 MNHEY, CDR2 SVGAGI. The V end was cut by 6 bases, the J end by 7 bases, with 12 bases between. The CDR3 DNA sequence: TGTGCCAGCAGCCTAGACAGGCGTGAAGCTTTCTTT. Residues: CASSLDRREAFF.

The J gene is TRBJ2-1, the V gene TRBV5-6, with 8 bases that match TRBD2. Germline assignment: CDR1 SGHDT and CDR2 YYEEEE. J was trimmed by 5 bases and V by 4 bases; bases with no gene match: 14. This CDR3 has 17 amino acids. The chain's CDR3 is CASSLGRLAPQNNEQFF. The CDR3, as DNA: TGTGCCAGCAGCCTCGGAAGACTAGCGCCACAAAACAATGAGCAGTTCTTC.

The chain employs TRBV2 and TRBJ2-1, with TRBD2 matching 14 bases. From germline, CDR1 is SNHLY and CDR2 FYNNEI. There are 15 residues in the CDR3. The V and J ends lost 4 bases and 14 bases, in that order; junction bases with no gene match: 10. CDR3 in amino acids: CASSGGLAGESTKFF. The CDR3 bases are TGTGCCAGCAGTGGGGGACTAGCGGGAGAATCCACCAAGTTCTTC.

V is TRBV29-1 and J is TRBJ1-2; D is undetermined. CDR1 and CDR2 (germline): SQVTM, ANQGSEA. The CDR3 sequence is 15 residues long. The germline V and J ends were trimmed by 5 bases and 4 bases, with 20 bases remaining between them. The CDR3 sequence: CSVTISAESSYGYTF. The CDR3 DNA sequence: TGCAGCGTTACTATTAGTGCGGAATCCAGCTATGGCTACACCTTC. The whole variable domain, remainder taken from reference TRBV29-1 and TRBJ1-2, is SAVISQKPSRDICQRGTSLTIQCQVDSQVTMMFWYRQQPGQSLTLIATANQGSEATYESGFVIDKFPISRPNLTFSTLTVSNMSPEDSSIYLCSVTISAESSYGYTFGSGTRLTVV.

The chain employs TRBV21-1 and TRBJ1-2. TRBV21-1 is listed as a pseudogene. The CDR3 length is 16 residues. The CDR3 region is CASSKGTAGTNYGYTF. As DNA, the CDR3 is TGTGCCAGCAGCAAAGGGACTGCGGGCACCAACTATGGCTACACCTTC.

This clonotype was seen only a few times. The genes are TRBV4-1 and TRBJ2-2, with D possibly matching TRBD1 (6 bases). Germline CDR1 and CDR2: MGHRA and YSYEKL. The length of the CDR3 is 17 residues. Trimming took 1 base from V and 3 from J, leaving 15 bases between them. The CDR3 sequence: CASSQAFTGSDTGELFF. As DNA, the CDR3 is TGCGCCAGCAGCCAAGCCTTTACAGGGTCAGACACCGGGGAGCTGTTTTTT.

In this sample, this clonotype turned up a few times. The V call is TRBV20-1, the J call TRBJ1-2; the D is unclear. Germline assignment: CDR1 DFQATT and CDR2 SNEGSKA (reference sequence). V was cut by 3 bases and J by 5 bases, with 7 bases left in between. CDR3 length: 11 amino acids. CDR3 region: CSASGPYGYTF. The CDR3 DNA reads TGCAGTGCTAGTGGCCCGTATGGCTACACCTTC.

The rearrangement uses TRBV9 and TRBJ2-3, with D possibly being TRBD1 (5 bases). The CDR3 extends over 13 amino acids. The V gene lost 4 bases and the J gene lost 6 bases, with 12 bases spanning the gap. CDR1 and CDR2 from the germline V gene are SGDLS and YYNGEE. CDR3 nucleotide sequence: TGTGCCAGCAGCAGCCGACAGAAGGATACGCAGTATTTT. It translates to CASSSRQKDTQYF.

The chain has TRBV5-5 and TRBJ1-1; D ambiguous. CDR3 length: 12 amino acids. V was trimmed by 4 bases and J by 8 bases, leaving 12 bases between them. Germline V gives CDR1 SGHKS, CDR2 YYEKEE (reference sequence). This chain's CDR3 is CASSNPLREAFF. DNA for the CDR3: TGTGCCAGCAGCAACCCCTTGAGGGAAGCTTTCTTT.

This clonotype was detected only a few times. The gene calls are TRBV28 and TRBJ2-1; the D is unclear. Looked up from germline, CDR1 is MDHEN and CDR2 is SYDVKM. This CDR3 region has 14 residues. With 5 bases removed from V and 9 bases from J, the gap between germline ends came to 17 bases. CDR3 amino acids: CASSLSFSMGEQFF. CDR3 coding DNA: TGTGCCAGCAGTCTATCCTTTAGTATGGGTGAGCAGTTCTTC. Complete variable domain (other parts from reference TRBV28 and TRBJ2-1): DVKVTQSSRYLVKRTGEKVFLECVQDMDHENMFWYRQDPGLGLRLIYFSYDVKMKEKGDIPEGYSVSREKKERFSLILESASTNQTSMYLCASSLSFSMGEQFFGPGTRLTVL.

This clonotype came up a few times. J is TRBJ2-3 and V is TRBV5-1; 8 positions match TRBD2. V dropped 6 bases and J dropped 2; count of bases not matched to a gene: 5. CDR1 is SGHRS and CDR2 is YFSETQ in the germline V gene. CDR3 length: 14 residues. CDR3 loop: CASMSSGFTDTQYF. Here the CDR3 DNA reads TGCGCCAGCATGTCTAGCGGGTTCACAGATACGCAGTATTTT.

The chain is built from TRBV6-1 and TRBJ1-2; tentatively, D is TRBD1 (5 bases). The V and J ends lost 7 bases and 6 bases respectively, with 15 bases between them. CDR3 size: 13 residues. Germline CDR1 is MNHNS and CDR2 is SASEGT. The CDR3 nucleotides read TGTGCCAGCACCTACGAGGGGACCAATGGCTACACCTTC. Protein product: CASTYEGTNGYTF.

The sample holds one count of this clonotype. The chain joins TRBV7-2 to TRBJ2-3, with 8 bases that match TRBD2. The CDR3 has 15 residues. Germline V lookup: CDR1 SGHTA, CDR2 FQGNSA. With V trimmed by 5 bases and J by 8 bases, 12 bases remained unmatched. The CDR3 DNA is TGTGCCAGCAGCGTCAGCGGGAGCCTGACTCGTACGCAGTATTTT. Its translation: CASSVSGSLTRTQYF.

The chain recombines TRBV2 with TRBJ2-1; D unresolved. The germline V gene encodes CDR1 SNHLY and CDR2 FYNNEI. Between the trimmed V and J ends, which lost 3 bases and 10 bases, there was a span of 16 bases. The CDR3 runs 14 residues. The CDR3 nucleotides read TGTGCCAGCAGTGACATTGACCTGGTCGGGGAGCAGTTCTTC. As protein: CASSDIDLVGEQFF.

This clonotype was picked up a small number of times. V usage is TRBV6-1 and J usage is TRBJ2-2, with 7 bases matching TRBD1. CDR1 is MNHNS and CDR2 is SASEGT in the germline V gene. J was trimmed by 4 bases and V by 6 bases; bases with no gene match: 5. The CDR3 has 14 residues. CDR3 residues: CASRTGVGTGELFF. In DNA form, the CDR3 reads TGTGCCAGCAGAACAGGGGTTGGCACCGGGGAGCTGTTTTTT.